This T cell receptor beta chain emerged from a study of blood T cell repertoires in COVID-19. Study-wide context: COVID-19 samples, acute and convalescent, were from the United States, Italy and Spain. From T cells, B-cell-depleted T cells, or PBMCs came the material, which was cDNA or gDNA.

Original processing methods: By means of reference gene primer amplification, nucleated cell counts were estimated. Sequencing used immunoSEQ multiplex PCR; TCRdb keeps in-frame clones, though not all of them. That table is the source of V, J and clone size, and D and trimming were worked out from the DNA. The data show 150,000 to 200,000 clones, over 85% seen once. The receptor was isolated from a woman aged 50 to 60 with acute or convalescent COVID-19. Sample: peripheral blood.

The CDR3 here is CASSLQQGQVGYTF. The DNA for the CDR3 is TGTGCCAGCAGTTTGCAACAGGGGCAGGTCGGCTACACCTTC. The gene calls are TRBV6-5 and TRBJ1-2, with 7 bases that match TRBD1. The CDR3 sequence is 14 residues long. Germline V gene data show CDR1 as MNHEY and CDR2 as SVGAGI. The V and J ends lost 4 bases and 8 bases, in that order; junction bases with no gene match: 10.